Listed here are 14 T cell receptor beta chains from one sample, sequenced in a study of blood T cells in healthy people across ages. A second 7 to 11 cycle PCR used barcoded and J-beta primers. TCRdb re-derived calls from the 5' RACE reads in MiXCR, one entry per CDR3 protein. The table records 600,000 or so distinct CDR3 sequences, 45% to 55% of them present only once. Specimen: blood. These receptors all come from an elderly man in good health.

The gene calls are TRBV12-3 or TRBV12-4 and TRBJ1-1; 8 bases line up with TRBD1. The CDR3 extends over 14 amino acids. The V and J ends lost 3 bases and 12 bases, in that order; junction bases with no gene match: 12. CDR3 sequence: CASSFGVRGQASFF. In DNA form, the CDR3 reads TGTGCCAGCAGTTTCGGGGTTAGGGGACAGGCGTCTTTCTTT.

This chain links TRBV27 with TRBJ1-2; tentative D call: TRBD1 (5 bases). Germline CDR1 is MNHEY and CDR2 is SMNVEV (reference sequence). The CDR3 has 14 residues. V was trimmed by 6 bases and J by 4 bases, leaving 15 bases between them. In nucleotides, the CDR3 is TGTGCCAGCAGCTGGGGGGGGTCCTTCTATGGCTACACCTTC. Protein product: CASSWGGSFYGYTF.

This clonotype was detected only a few times. This chain connects TRBV7-2 to TRBJ2-1; 11 bases are shared with TRBD2. The J segment lost 8 bases and the V segment lost 6 bases, leaving 12 bases of the junction unmatched. The CDR3 consists of 16 residues. Per the germline V gene, CDR1 is SGHTA and CDR2 is FQGNSA. The CDR3 DNA sequence: TGTGCCAGCAGTCCACCTTCTAGCGGGAGGTGGGATGAGCAGTTCTTC. It yields the protein CASSPPSSGRWDEQFF.

The count of this clonotype is one. This sequence joins TRBV9 and TRBJ2-1, with TRBD2 identical over 10 bases. After removal of 0 bases from V and 7 bases from J, the junction contained 4 bases not matched to a gene. This CDR3 contains 15 residues. The germline gives CDR1 SGDLS, CDR2 YYNGEE. The CDR3 DNA reads as TGTGCCAGCAGCGTAGAGGGACTAGCGACGAATGAGCAGTTCTTC. It codes for CASSVEGLATNEQFF.

This chain links TRBV5-1 with TRBJ2-4, with D unresolved. The CDR3 is 17 residues long. The germline V gene has CDR1 SGHRS and CDR2 YFSETQ. The germline V and J ends were trimmed by 4 bases and 0 bases, with 17 bases remaining between them. As DNA, the CDR3 is TGCGCCAGCAGCGCCCGGGTGGCCAAGGGAGCCAAAAACATTCAGTACTTC. As protein: CASSARVAKGAKNIQYF.

Here the CDR3 DNA reads TGTGCCAGCAGTTTAGGTAGCGGGGGAGTGGAGACCCAGTACTTC. Translated: CASSLGSGGVETQYF. The chain joins TRBV27 to TRBJ2-5; 9 bases fit TRBD2. The CDR3 contains 15 residues. Looked up from germline, CDR1 is MNHEY and CDR2 is SMNVEV (reference sequence). Trimming removed 2 bases from V and 5 bases from J; junction bases left unmatched: 6.

The sample holds one count of this clonotype. The chain recombines TRBV6-5 with TRBJ1-6; 7 bases are shared with TRBD1. The CDR3 totals 14 residues. V dropped 6 bases and J dropped 5; count of bases not matched to a gene: 4. From germline, CDR1 is MNHEY and CDR2 SVGAGI. The CDR3 reads CASRSGQHNSPLHF. CDR3 DNA sequence: TGTGCCAGCAGATCGGGACAGCATAATTCACCCCTCCACTTT.

This clonotype appeared many times. The V call is TRBV6-5, the J call TRBJ2-7; possibly TRBD2 for D (6 bases). There are 15 residues in the CDR3. The ends were cut back, 7 bases at V and 3 bases at J, with 19 bases in the middle. CDR1 is MNHEY and CDR2 is SVGAGI in the germline V gene. The CDR3 nucleotides are TGTGCCAGCATCTCGGTTAGCGGTGAGCTCTACGAGCAGTACTTC. Translation gives CASISVSGELYEQYF.

This clonotype was observed at least ten times. This rearrangement joins TRBV6-6 to TRBJ1-2, with TRBD1 matching 9 bases. In germline, CDR1 is MNHNY, CDR2 SVGAGI (reference sequence). The V and J ends lost 0 bases and 6 bases, in that order; junction bases with no gene match: 5. CDR3 size: 15 residues. The CDR3 loop is CASSYSGQGVDGYTF. The CDR3 DNA sequence: TGTGCCAGCAGTTACTCGGGACAGGGCGTCGATGGCTACACCTTC.

The chain links TRBV24-1 to TRBJ1-5, with a possible D match to TRBD1 (6 bases). Germline V CDR1 and CDR2: KGHDR, SFDVKD. The CDR3 extends over 16 amino acids. The ends were cut back, 9 bases at V and 2 bases at J, with 19 bases in the middle. The DNA for the CDR3 is TGTGCCACCTCGCGCGGGGGGGCGCGCGGCAATCAGCCCCAGCATTTT. Translated: CATSRGGARGNQPQHF.

CDR3 loop: CASSHPGVGSEKLFF. Here the CDR3 DNA reads TGTGCCAGCAGCCACCCCGGGGTAGGGAGTGAAAAACTGTTTTTT. The rearrangement links TRBV14 to TRBJ1-4, with no clear D. The V end was cut by 3 bases, the J end by 7 bases, with 15 bases between. The CDR3 runs 15 residues. The germline V gene has CDR1 SGHDN and CDR2 FVKESK.

The chain is built from TRBV7-3 and TRBJ2-1, with D maybe TRBD2 (6 bases). The germline V and J ends were trimmed by 5 bases and 0 bases, with 11 bases remaining between them. Per germline, CDR1 SGHTA and CDR2 FQGTGA. The CDR3 has 15 amino acids. This CDR3 reads CASSMSSVSYNEQFF. The CDR3 coding sequence is TGTGCCAGCAGCATGTCTAGCGTCTCCTACAATGAGCAGTTCTTC. The whole variable domain, remainder taken from reference TRBV7-3 and TRBJ2-1, is GAGVSQTPSNKVTEKGKYVELRCDPISGHTALYWYRQSLGQGPEFLIYFQGTGAADDSGLPNDRFFAVRPEGSVSTLKIQRTERGDSAVYLCASSMSSVSYNEQFFGPGTRLTVL.

This clonotype has a handful of counts. The chain recombines TRBV6-1 with TRBJ2-4; 10 nucleotides match TRBD1. The last part of the DNA fits TRBJ2-7 better; the J call may be wrong. This CDR3 comprises 15 residues. Germline V gives CDR1 MNHNS, CDR2 SASEGT. The CDR3 region has the DNA TGTGCCAGCAGGACAGGGGGCGTGGGATCGGACGAGCAGTACTTC. This sequence encodes CASRTGGVGSDEQYF.

This clonotype was seen a handful of times. The chain recombines TRBV20-1 with TRBJ1-6; no clear D. Germline CDR1 DFQATT, CDR2 SNEGSKA (reference sequence). The V and J ends lost 4 bases and 7 bases respectively, with 17 bases between them. The CDR3 has 15 residues. The CDR3 DNA follows: TGCAGTGCTATCCCCGGGCCATCCGGGAATTCACCCCTCCACTTT. It yields the protein CSAIPGPSGNSPLHF.